Listed below are T cell receptor beta chains from one sample, sequenced in a study of OX40 agonist ivuxolimab in advanced cancers. The method was immunoSEQ multiplex PCR; TCRdb's version includes in-frame clones alone and lacks a portion of them. This table has around 75,000 clones, roughly 89% appearing once. Source: CD4+ or CD8+ T cells sorted from blood, taken in a trial of the OX40 agonist ivuxolimab. Every receptor here comes from an adult with an advanced solid tumor such as melanoma, head and neck, liver or kidney cancer. Each CDR3 is given with its conserved first and last residue. Fields, in order: V gene, D gene, J gene, clone size, CDR3 protein, CDR3 DNA. A D gene is named only where the DNA matches it firmly. Clone size appears in some rows only: once, few, many, or a class for an expanded clone.

>TRBV29-1|.|TRBJ1-1|.
CSVSGGRGSTEAFF
TGCAGCGTTAGTGGGGGCCGGGGTAGCACTGAAGCTTTCTTT
>TRBV5-1|TRBD1|TRBJ2-7|.
CASSLLGTGMGYEQYF
TGCGCCAGCAGCTTACTTGGGACAGGGATGGGCTACGAGCAGTACTTC
>TRBV6-5|.|TRBJ2-2|once
CASRSVSRNTGELFF
TGTGCCAGCCGCTCCGTTAGTCGGAACACCGGGGAGCTGTTTTTT
>TRBV12-1|.|TRBJ2-3|.
CASSCPSGNTDTQYF
TGTGCCAGCAGCTGCCCTAGCGGGAACACAGATACGCAGTATTTT
>TRBV27|TRBD2|TRBJ2-1|.
CASSLGGGLALNEQFF
TGTGCCAGCAGTCTAGGGGGGGGACTAGCACTCAATGAGCAGTTCTTC
>TRBV18|.|TRBJ1-2|once
CASSPGIDGYTF
TGTGCCAGCTCACCAGGGATCGATGGCTACACCTTC
>TRBV6-6|TRBD1|TRBJ1-4|.
CASSNRDRGNEKLFF
TGTGCCAGCAGCAATCGGGACAGGGGCAATGAAAAACTGTTTTTT
>TRBV20-1|TRBD2|TRBJ2-7|once
CSVGLAGSQYF
TGCAGTGTGGGACTAGCGGGATCGCAGTACTTC
>TRBV12-5|.|TRBJ2-3|.
CASGLGRSGGIPGTQYF
TGTGCTAGTGGTTTGGGCCGGAGCGGAGGAATCCCAGGAACGCAGTATTTT
>TRBV5-1|TRBD1|TRBJ1-1|.
CASSLASVGGGLVTEAFF
TGCGCCAGCAGCTTGGCCAGTGTAGGGGGCGGTCTGGTTACTGAAGCTTTCTTT
>TRBV28|.|TRBJ2-1|.
CASSFPGNGYNEQFF
TGTGCCAGCAGTTTCCCCGGGAACGGCTACAATGAGCAGTTCTTC
>TRBV19|TRBD2|TRBJ2-7|.
CASSLLGLAGTQYF
TGTGCCAGTAGTCTCCTGGGACTAGCGGGGACGCAGTACTTC
>TRBV19|TRBD1|TRBJ1-2|.
CASSTIGTGPRNYGYTF
TGTGCCAGTAGTACTATTGGGACAGGTCCTCGGAACTATGGCTACACCTTC
>TRBV5-6|.|TRBJ2-5|.
CASSAGSALETQYF
TGTGCCAGCAGCGCCGGGTCGGCCCTAGAGACCCAGTACTTC
>TRBV7-2|.|TRBJ2-7|.
CASRLGPGSYEQYF
TGTGCCAGCAGACTCGGACCCGGCTCCTACGAGCAGTACTTC
>TRBV19|TRBD1|TRBJ1-6|few
CASSYGQGRGSSPLHF
TGTGCCAGTAGTTATGGACAGGGAAGAGGTTCTTCACCCCTCCACTTT
>TRBV9|.|TRBJ1-1|.
CASSVSTPGQAFF
TGTGCCAGCAGCGTAAGTACCCCGGGGCAAGCTTTCTTT
>TRBV5-1|.|TRBJ2-1|.
CASSLVDYNEQFF
TGCGCCAGCAGCTTGGTGGACTACAATGAGCAGTTCTTC
>TRBV10-2|.|TRBJ2-1|.
CASSEFRGRTYNEQFF
TGCGCCAGCAGTGAGTTTCGGGGGAGAACCTACAATGAGCAGTTCTTC
>TRBV5-6|.|TRBJ1-1|once
CASSLGADTEAFF
TGTGCCAGCAGCTTAGGAGCTGACACTGAAGCTTTCTTT
>TRBV5-8|.|TRBJ1-2|.
CASSSVPGRAGYTF
TGTGCCAGCAGCTCCGTTCCGGGGCGGGCGGGCTACACCTTC
>TRBV2|.|TRBJ1-1|few
CASSGGRGEAFF
TGTGCCAGCAGTGGGGGAAGGGGCGAAGCTTTCTTT
>TRBV7-2|.|TRBJ1-5|.
CASSSLGAVTKHF
TGTGCCAGCAGCTCCCTAGGGGCGGTCACCAAGCATTTT
>TRBV6-4|.|TRBJ1-1|.
CASRRGLTNTEAFF
TGTGCCAGCAGACGGGGACTCACTAACACTGAAGCTTTCTTT
>TRBV5-1|TRBD2|TRBJ2-7|.
CASSLAREGRESYEQYF
TGCGCCAGCAGCTTGGCGAGGGAGGGGAGGGAGTCCTACGAGCAGTACTTC
>TRBV9|TRBD1|TRBJ1-2|few
CASTRTGGNYGYTF
TGTGCCAGCACCAGGACAGGGGGCAACTATGGCTACACCTTC
>TRBV5-1|.|TRBJ1-2|.
CASSSRDPTFDGYTF
TGCGCCAGCAGCTCCCGGGACCCCACTTTTGATGGCTACACCTTC
>TRBV6-1|.|TRBJ2-5|.
CASSVTGQETQYF
TGTGCCAGCAGTGTAACAGGGCAAGAGACCCAGTACTTC
>TRBV5-1|.|TRBJ1-4|once
CASSPLDASGEKLFF
TGCGCCAGCAGCCCCTTGGACGCGAGCGGTGAAAAACTGTTTTTT
>TRBV28|.|TRBJ1-2|.
CASTLGGQNYGYTF
TGTGCCAGCACTTTAGGAGGGCAGAACTATGGCTACACCTTC
>TRBV12-5|TRBD2|TRBJ2-7|.
CASGAGTRLSEQYF
TGTGCTAGTGGCGCCGGGACTAGGCTAAGCGAGCAGTACTTC
>TRBV6-1|.|TRBJ1-6|once
CASRPRGESNSPLHF
TGTGCCAGCAGGCCGCGAGGGGAGTCTAATTCACCCCTCCACTTT
>TRBV5-4|.|TRBJ2-7|few
CASSSVGDQSYEQYF
TGTGCCAGCAGCTCGGTCGGGGACCAATCCTACGAGCAGTACTTC
>TRBV30|TRBD1|TRBJ1-5|.
CAWSVHTGGSQPQHF
TGTGCCTGGAGTGTCCACACAGGGGGAAGTCAGCCCCAGCATTTT
>TRBV28|.|TRBJ1-2|once
CASSYGRSYGYTF
TGTGCCAGCAGTTATGGCCGCTCCTATGGCTACACCTTC
>TRBV7-2|TRBD2|TRBJ2-5|few
CASSLASSSGGAETQYF
TGTGCCAGCAGCTTAGCGAGCAGTAGCGGGGGGGCGGAGACCCAGTACTTC
>TRBV9|TRBD2|TRBJ2-5|.
CASSPGIGLAGDTYQETQYF
TGTGCCAGCAGCCCCGGAATCGGGTTAGCGGGGGATACGTACCAAGAGACCCAGTACTTC
>TRBV5-4|.|TRBJ2-3|.
CASSLSARTDTQYF
TGTGCCAGCAGCTTGTCTGCCCGAACAGATACGCAGTATTTT
>TRBV19|TRBD2|TRBJ2-1|.
CASRGLAGDSYNEQFF
TGTGCCAGTAGAGGACTAGCGGGGGACTCCTACAATGAGCAGTTCTTC
>TRBV19|.|TRBJ1-5|.
CASSGLWGSNQPQHF
TGTGCCAGTAGTGGCCTTTGGGGTTCTAATCAGCCCCAGCATTTT
>TRBV5-6|TRBD1|TRBJ1-4|.
CASSSLDRPNEKLFF
TGTGCCAGCAGCTCATTGGACAGGCCGAATGAAAAACTGTTTTTT
>TRBV6-1|TRBD1|TRBJ2-5|few
CASTGGVETQYF
TGTGCCAGCACAGGGGGCGTCGAGACCCAGTACTTC
>TRBV6-6|TRBD1|TRBJ2-7|.
CASSAWEDRGYEQYF
TGTGCCAGCAGTGCCTGGGAGGACAGGGGCTACGAGCAGTACTTC
>TRBV5-6|TRBD1|TRBJ1-1|.
CASSYSLTGGATEAFF
TGTGCCAGCAGCTACAGCCTTACAGGGGGGGCAACTGAAGCTTTCTTT
>TRBV18|.|TRBJ2-5|.
CASQSPQETQYF
TGTGCCAGTCAATCACCACAAGAGACCCAGTACTTC
>TRBV5-6|.|TRBJ1-2|once
CASSLGRRVNYGYTF
TGTGCCAGCAGCTTGGGACGGCGAGTGAACTATGGCTACACCTTC
>TRBV7-2|.|TRBJ1-5|.
CASSFGVSNQPQHF
TGTGCCAGCAGCTTCGGGGTTAGCAATCAGCCCCAGCATTTT
>TRBV2|TRBD2|TRBJ2-2|.
CASSRSGGAVTGELFF
TGTGCCAGCAGCCGTAGCGGGGGGGCGGTCACCGGGGAGCTGTTTTTT
>TRBV4-1|.|TRBJ2-1|once
CASSRDLYNEQFF
TGCGCCAGCAGTCGAGACCTATACAATGAGCAGTTCTTC
>TRBV11-2|TRBD2|TRBJ2-1|.
CASSLRGLADSYNEQFF
TGTGCCAGCAGCTTAAGGGGTCTAGCGGATTCCTACAATGAGCAGTTCTTC
>TRBV4-2|.|TRBJ2-7|.
CASSQGVGRGAVYEQYF
TGTGCCAGCAGCCAAGGGGTGGGAAGGGGCGCTGTGTACGAGCAGTACTTC
>TRBV2|.|TRBJ2-5|.
CASGFAGETQYF
TGTGCCAGTGGATTTGCGGGAGAGACCCAGTACTTC
>TRBV6-5|.|TRBJ1-1|.
CASGFLNTEAFF
TGTGCCAGCGGCTTTCTGAACACTGAAGCTTTCTTT
>TRBV9|TRBD1|TRBJ1-2|few
CASSALGTGAGYTF
TGTGCCAGCAGCGCCCTTGGGACAGGGGCTGGCTACACCTTC
>TRBV28|.|TRBJ1-1|.
CASSSGTTNTEAFF
TGTGCCAGCAGTTCGGGAACTACGAACACTGAAGCTTTCTTT
>TRBV5-1|TRBD2|TRBJ2-3|once
CASSLGTSRGDTQYF
TGCGCCAGCAGCTTGGGGACTAGCCGTGGAGATACGCAGTATTTT
>TRBV18|.|TRBJ1-5|.
CASSPFGSQPQHF
TGTGCCAGCTCACCATTTGGGAGTCAGCCCCAGCATTTT
>TRBV5-5|.|TRBJ1-3|.
CASSLGGLGNTIYF
TGTGCCAGCAGCTTAGGGGGGCTGGGAAACACCATATATTTT
>TRBV9|TRBD2|TRBJ2-5|.
CASSALSGRASETQYF
TGTGCCAGCAGCGCCCTTAGCGGGAGGGCCTCAGAGACCCAGTACTTC